These 20 T cell receptor gamma chains came from one sample sequenced in a study of gamma delta lymphoproliferative disorders and STAT genes (dated by TCRdb to the late 2010s). For TCR sequencing, genomic DNA was taken from peripheral blood mononuclear cells isolated from both patients and controls. To prepare the library, multiplex PCR was applied. The run used an Illumina MiSeq. Clone calls in TCRdb were regenerated from the public reads with CATT, after which identical DNA sequences shared one row. The sample includes thousands of gamma-chain clones, with about 6.5% observed a single time. The ten largest clones take up approximately 34% of the sample. Sequencing input: blood. The receptors come from a human donor in good health.

This clone is categorized as medium-sized. The chain carries TRGV2 and TRGJ1 or TRGJ2. Because TCRdb records no J gene, it was assigned here through a match of the DNA to germline. V gave up 1 base and J gave up 5 bases; unmatched junction bases: 2. Looked up from germline, CDR1 is EGSNGY and CDR2 is YDSYNSKV. There are 12 residues in the CDR3. The CDR3 here is CATWDGNYKKLF. CDR3 in DNA: TGTGCCACCTGGGACGGCAATTATAAGAAACTCTTT.

This clone was counted ten times or more. This rearrangement joins TRGV9 to TRGJ1 or TRGJ2. TCRdb does not report a J gene; here it was assigned by matching the DNA to germline references. J lost 9 bases, V lost 4 bases, and 0 bases had no gene match. The CDR3 extends over 9 amino acids. Germline CDR1 GITISATS, CDR2 ISYDGTV (reference sequence). CDR3: CALWDKKLF. The CDR3 region has the DNA TGTGCCTTGTGGGATAAGAAACTCTTT.

In the case of this clone: Sequence at one end of the junction differs from germline and may be a read error. V usage is TRGV10 and J usage is TRGJ1 or TRGJ2. TCRdb lists no J gene, so it was determined here by aligning the DNA to germline. TRGV10 is annotated as an ORF whose role is uncertain. The CDR3 is 11 residues long. This chain's CDR3 is CSVGLRGKKLF. The DNA of the CDR3 is TGCAGCGTGGGATTACGGGGAAAGAAACTCTTT.

This clone is medium-sized (0.01 to 0.1%) within its sample. V usage is TRGV3 and J usage is TRGJ1 or TRGJ2. The J gene was not available in TCRdb and was assigned here by matching the DNA to germline segments. V lost 0 bases to trimming and J lost 10 bases; unmatched junction nucleotides: 3. The CDR3 runs 11 residues. Looked up from germline, CDR1 is VTNTFY and CDR2 is YDVSTARD (reference sequence). CDR3 in amino acids: CATWDRPKKLF. In nucleotides, the CDR3 is TGTGCCACCTGGGACAGGCCGAAGAAACTCTTT.

The CDR3 coding sequence is TGTGCCACCTGGGATCTGAAGGGAAATTATTATAAGAAACTCTTT. It translates to CATWDLKGNYYKKLF. The rearrangement links TRGV8 to TRGJ1 or TRGJ2. Since TCRdb gives no J gene, matching the DNA to germline was used here to assign it. The CDR3 contains 15 residues. The V segment lost 3 bases and the J segment 1 base; nucleotides outside the gene matches: 9. Germline V lookup: CDR1 VENAVY, CDR2 YDSYNSRV.

On this clone: The DNA is omitted, as the CDR3 cannot be located on it reliably, and the CDR3 follows TCRdb's listing. There is no J gene call, but TRGV9 is given as the V gene. Germline V CDR1 and CDR2: GITISATS, ISYDGTV (reference sequence). The CDR3 length is 18 residues, termini included. The CDR3 spells CALWRIIIRNSLAVEQHF.

This clone ranks as medium-sized. The same CDR3 is also encoded by other DNA sequences in this sample. This chain links TRGV9 with TRGJP. Matching the DNA to germline supplied the J gene, which TCRdb does not give. Germline V CDR1 and CDR2: GITISATS, ISYDGTV (reference sequence). The CDR3 is 16 amino acids. Trimming cost V 1 base and J 4 bases; bases outside gene matches: 1. CDR3 nucleotides: TGTGCCTTGTGGGAGGTACAAGAGTTGGGCAAAAAAATCAAGGTATTT. Amino acid sequence: CALWEVQELGKKIKVF.

This clone is termed medium-sized. The chain employs TRGV2 and TRGJ1 or TRGJ2. TCRdb does not report a J gene; here it was assigned by matching the DNA to germline references. Germline-derived CDR1 and CDR2 are EGSNGY and YDSYNSKV. This CDR3 spans 17 amino acids. J lost 3 bases, V lost 0 bases, and 14 bases had no gene match. DNA for the CDR3: TGTGCCACCTGGGACGGGCGGAAATGTTCAATTTATTATAAGAAACTCTTT. Translating it yields CATWDGRKCSIYYKKLF.

This clone occurred a few times. V is TRGV10 and J is TRGJP1. TCRdb is silent on the J gene; assignment here came from matching the DNA to germline. TRGV10 is designated an ORF whose function remains uncertain. CDR3 length: 13 residues. With V trimmed by 12 bases and J by 4 bases, 9 bases remained unmatched. The CDR3 DNA reads TGTGCTGCCTTGAGGGACACTGGTTGGTTCAAGATATTT. Encoded protein: CAALRDTGWFKIF.

This clone rates as medium-sized (0.01 to 0.1%). The J gene is TRGJ1 or TRGJ2, the V gene TRGV2. The J gene is not listed in TCRdb, so it was assigned here from a DNA match to germline. In germline, CDR1 is EGSNGY, CDR2 YDSYNSKV. The CDR3 runs to 13 residues. V dropped 0 bases and J dropped 6; count of bases not matched to a gene: 5. This chain's CDR3 is CATWDGPIYKKLF. For the CDR3, the DNA is TGTGCCACCTGGGACGGGCCGATTTATAAGAAACTCTTT.

This clone qualifies as medium-sized. The DNA is omitted, as the CDR3 cannot be located on it reliably, and the CDR3 follows TCRdb's listing. The J gene went uncalled, whereas the V gene is TRGV11. TRGV11 falls under the ORF class, with uncertain function. The CDR3 length equals 15 residues, ends included. The CDR3 loop is CTTVPAGLVGYKKLF.

The chain uses TRGV5 and TRGJP1. TCRdb supplies no J gene; here it was assigned by aligning the nucleotide sequence to germline. Germline assignment: CDR1 VINAFY and CDR2 YDVSNSKD. This CDR3 is built from 16 residues. V lost 0 bases to trimming and J lost 2 bases; unmatched junction nucleotides: 6. As DNA, the CDR3 is TGTGCCACCTGGGACAGGCTCTTGACCACTGGTTGGTTCAAGATATTT. Protein product: CATWDRLLTTGWFKIF.

V is TRGV5 and J is TRGJ1 or TRGJ2. The J gene was not available in TCRdb and was assigned here by matching the DNA to germline segments. V lost 0 bases and J lost 7; bases outside the gene matches: 6. Germline V gene sequence: CDR1 VINAFY, CDR2 YDVSNSKD. The CDR3 spans 13 residues. The DNA for the CDR3 is TGTGCCACCTGGGACAGGCTCGGGTATAAGAAACTCTTT. It yields the protein CATWDRLGYKKLF.

By sample fraction, this clone is medium-sized. V and J are TRGV10 and TRGJ1 or TRGJ2. Assignment of the J gene here rests on matching the DNA to germline, because TCRdb gives none. TRGV10 is an ORF, and what it does is uncertain. J lost 12 bases, V lost 13 bases, and 10 bases had no gene match. This CDR3 comprises 9 residues. CDR3 amino acids: CADIPRKLF. CDR3 DNA: TGTGCTGACATCCCCCGGAAACTCTTT.

The CDR3 region has the DNA TGTACCACTAGGGATTATAAGAAACTCTTT. Its translation: CTTRDYKKLF. No V gene was called, though TRGJ1 or TRGJ2 was called as the J gene. This CDR3 is 10 amino acids long.

This clone is labeled as medium-sized. This rearrangement joins TRGV10 to TRGJ1 or TRGJ2. The J gene, missing from TCRdb, was assigned here through DNA to germline matching. TRGV10 is an open reading frame whose function is uncertain. The length of the CDR3 is 13 residues. V lost 8 bases and J lost 4; bases outside the gene matches: 9. CDR3 coding DNA: TGTGCTGCGTGGGACTCAATATATTATAAGAAACTCTTT. This translates into CAAWDSIYYKKLF.

This clone qualifies as medium-sized. This sequence joins TRGV4 and TRGJ1 or TRGJ2. The J gene, missing from TCRdb, was assigned here through DNA to germline matching. The germline V gene has CDR1 EGSTGY and CDR2 YDSYTSSV. The CDR3 has 15 residues. V shed 4 bases, J shed 5 bases, and the junction held 14 bases outside the gene matches. DNA for the CDR3: TGTGCCACCTGGGACAGCCCCCCCCCCAATTATAAGAAACTCTTT. It encodes CATWDSPPPNYKKLF.

Sample share makes this clone medium-sized. The chain links TRGV8 to TRGJP1. In the absence of a J gene in TCRdb, the DNA was matched to germline to assign it here. Looked up from germline, CDR1 is VENAVY and CDR2 is YDSYNSRV. The CDR3 loop spans 14 amino acids. V shed 6 bases, J shed 0 bases, and the junction held 4 bases outside the gene matches. The CDR3 loop reads CATWKDTTGWFKIF. As DNA, the CDR3 is TGTGCCACCTGGAAGGATACCACTGGTTGGTTCAAGATATTT.

This clone is labeled as medium-sized. The chain joins TRGV4 to TRGJ1 or TRGJ2. The J gene is absent in TCRdb and was assigned here via DNA matching to germline. Germline lookup yields CDR1 EGSTGY and CDR2 YDSYTSSV. This CDR3 contains 14 residues. The junction had 18 bases not matched to a gene; V was cut back by 9 bases and J by 7 bases. DNA for the CDR3: TGTGCCACCCCCCAATCCCTGGGAGGGTATAAGAAACTCTTT. Translation gives CATPQSLGGYKKLF.

This clone was observed at least ten times. This chain uses TRGV8 with TRGJ1 or TRGJ2. The J gene is absent in TCRdb and was assigned here via DNA matching to germline. Germline CDR1 VENAVY, CDR2 YDSYNSRV. The CDR3 is made up of 13 amino acids. After removal of 2 bases from V and 6 bases from J, the junction contained 7 bases not matched to a gene. The CDR3 protein is CATWDIVCYKKLF. The CDR3 DNA sequence: TGTGCCACCTGGGATATTGTTTGTTATAAGAAACTCTTT.